This record covers a single TCR beta chain. This entry comes from a study of blood T cell repertoires in COVID-19. Study in general: Collection of acute and convalescent COVID-19 samples took place in the United States, Italy and Spain. The analysed material was cDNA or gDNA that came from T cells, B-cell-depleted T cells, or PBMCs.

Germline V gene lookup returns CDR1 LNHNV and CDR2 YYDKDF (reference sequence). This CDR3 contains 17 residues. Trimming shortened V by 1 base and J by 2 bases, and 16 bases separated the two germline ends. Authors' processing steps: Amplification with reference gene primers provided the estimates of nucleated cell counts. Here immunoSEQ multiplex PCR was the method, and the copy in TCRdb shows in-frame clones only, minus some. V, J and clone size are those of that table, while D and trimming were read from the DNA. The sample includes around 300,000 clones, 83% of them seen just once. This rearrangement joins TRBV15 to TRBJ2-3, with D perhaps matching TRBD1 (6 bases). The sample comprised peripheral blood. This clonotype was sampled from a man aged 30 to 45 with active or convalescent COVID-19. CDR3 amino acids: CATSRVGAGPYTDTQYF. In DNA form, the CDR3 reads TGTGCCACCAGCAGAGTGGGGGCAGGTCCTTACACAGATACGCAGTATTTT.